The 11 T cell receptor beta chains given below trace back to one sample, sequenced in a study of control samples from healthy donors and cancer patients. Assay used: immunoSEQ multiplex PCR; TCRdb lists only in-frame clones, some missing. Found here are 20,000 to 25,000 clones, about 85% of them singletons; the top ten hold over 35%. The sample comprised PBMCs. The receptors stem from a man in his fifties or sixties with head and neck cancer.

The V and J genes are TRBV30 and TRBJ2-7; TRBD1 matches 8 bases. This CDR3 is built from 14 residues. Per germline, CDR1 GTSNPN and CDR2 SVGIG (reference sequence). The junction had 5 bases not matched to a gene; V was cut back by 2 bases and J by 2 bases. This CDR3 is CAWSSGQGTYEQYF. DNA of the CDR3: TGTGCCTGGAGTTCCGGACAGGGAACCTACGAGCAGTACTTC. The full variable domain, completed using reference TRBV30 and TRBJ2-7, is SQTIHQWPATLVQPVGSPLSLECTVEGTSNPNLYWYRQAAGRGLQLLFYSVGIGQISSEVPQNLSASRPQDRQFILSSKKLLLSDSGFYLCAWSSGQGTYEQYFGPGTRLTVT.

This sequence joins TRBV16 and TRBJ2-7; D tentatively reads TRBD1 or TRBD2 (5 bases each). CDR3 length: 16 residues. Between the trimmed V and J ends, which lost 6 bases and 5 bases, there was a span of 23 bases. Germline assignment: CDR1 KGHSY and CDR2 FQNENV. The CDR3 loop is CASSPDGTLRNDEQYF. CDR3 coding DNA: TGTGCCAGCAGTCCCGATGGGACGCTCCGAAACGACGAGCAGTACTTC.

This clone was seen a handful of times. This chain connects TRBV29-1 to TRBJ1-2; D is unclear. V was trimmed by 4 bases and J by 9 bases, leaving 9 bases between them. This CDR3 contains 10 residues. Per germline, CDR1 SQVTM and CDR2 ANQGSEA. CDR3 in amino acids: CSVGVASYTF. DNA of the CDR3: TGCAGCGTTGGAGTCGCGAGCTACACCTTC. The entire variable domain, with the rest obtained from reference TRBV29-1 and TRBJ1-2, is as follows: SAVISQKPSRDICQRGTSLTIQCQVDSQVTMMFWYRQQPGQSLTLIATANQGSEATYESGFVIDKFPISRPNLTFSTLTVSNMSPEDSSIYLCSVGVASYTFGSGTRLTVV.

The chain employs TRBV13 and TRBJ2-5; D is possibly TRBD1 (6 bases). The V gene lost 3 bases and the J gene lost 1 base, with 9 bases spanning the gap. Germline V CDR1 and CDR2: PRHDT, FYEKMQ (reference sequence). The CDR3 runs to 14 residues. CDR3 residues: CASSFGRGQETQYF. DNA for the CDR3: TGTGCCAGCAGCTTCGGCAGGGGCCAAGAGACCCAGTACTTC. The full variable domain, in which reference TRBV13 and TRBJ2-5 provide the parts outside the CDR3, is AAGVIQSPRHLIKEKRETATLKCYPIPRHDTVYWYQQGPGQDPQFLISFYEKMQSDKGSIPDRFSAQQFSDYHSELNMSSLELGDSALYFCASSFGRGQETQYFGPGTRLLVL.

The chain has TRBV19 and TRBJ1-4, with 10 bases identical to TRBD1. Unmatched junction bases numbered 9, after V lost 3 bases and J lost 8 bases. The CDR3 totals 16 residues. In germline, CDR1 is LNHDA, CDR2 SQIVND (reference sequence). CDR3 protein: CASSIRQGAMEEKLFF. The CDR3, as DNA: TGTGCCAGTAGTATCAGACAGGGGGCGATGGAGGAAAAACTGTTTTTT.

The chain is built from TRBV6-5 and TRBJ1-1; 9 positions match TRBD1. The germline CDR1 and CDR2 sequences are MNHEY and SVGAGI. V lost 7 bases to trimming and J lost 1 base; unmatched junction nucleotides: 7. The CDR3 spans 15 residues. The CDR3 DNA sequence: TGTGCCAGCACCCTACAGGGGGCGTCGAACACTGAAGCTTTCTTT. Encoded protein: CASTLQGASNTEAFF.

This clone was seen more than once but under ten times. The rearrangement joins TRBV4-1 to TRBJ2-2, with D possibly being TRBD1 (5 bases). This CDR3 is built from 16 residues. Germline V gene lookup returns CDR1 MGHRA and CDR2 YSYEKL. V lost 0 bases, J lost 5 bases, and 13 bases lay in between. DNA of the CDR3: TGCGCCAGCAGCCAAGATGACAGCAAAGGGACCGGGGAGCTGTTTTTT. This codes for CASSQDDSKGTGELFF.

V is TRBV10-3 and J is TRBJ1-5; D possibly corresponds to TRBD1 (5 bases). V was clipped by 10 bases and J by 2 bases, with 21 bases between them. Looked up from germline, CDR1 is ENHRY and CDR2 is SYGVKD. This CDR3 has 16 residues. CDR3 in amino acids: CATSQGPKYGNQPQHF. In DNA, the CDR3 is TGTGCCACCTCCCAGGGCCCGAAGTATGGCAATCAGCCCCAGCATTTT.

The CDR3 loop is CASRRGLAGGRTGELFF. CDR3 coding DNA: TGTGCCAGCAGAAGGGGACTAGCGGGAGGGCGGACCGGGGAGCTGTTTTTT. This chain connects TRBV2 to TRBJ2-2; the match to TRBD2 covers 16 bases. V was pared by 6 bases and J by 5 bases, with 6 bases of the junction left unmatched. The CDR3 extends over 17 amino acids. Germline V gene data show CDR1 as SNHLY and CDR2 as FYNNEI.

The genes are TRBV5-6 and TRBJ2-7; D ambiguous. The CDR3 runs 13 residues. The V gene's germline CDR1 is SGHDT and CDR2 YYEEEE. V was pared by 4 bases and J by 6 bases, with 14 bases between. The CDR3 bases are TGTGCCAGCAGCACTGGTCCCATGGGCGAGCAGTACGTC. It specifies CASSTGPMGEQYV.

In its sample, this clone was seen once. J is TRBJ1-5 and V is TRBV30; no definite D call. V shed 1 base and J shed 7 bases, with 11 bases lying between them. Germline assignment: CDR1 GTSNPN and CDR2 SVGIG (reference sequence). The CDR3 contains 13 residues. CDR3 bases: TGTGCCTGGAGTGCGGTTGGAGGCCAGCCCCAGCATTTT. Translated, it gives CAWSAVGGQPQHF.